This TCR beta chain is drawn from a study of blood T cell repertoires in COVID-19. Profiling relied on immunoSEQ multiplex PCR, and the TCRdb table lists in-frame clones only, not all of them. The repertoire holds fewer than 120,000 clones, with approximately 82% as singletons. A few counts support this clone. The junction shows a germline mismatch at one end, possibly a read error. The CDR3 totals 15 residues. Germline CDR1 is LGHDT and CDR2 is YNNKEL (reference sequence). Sample: peripheral blood. The chain uses TRBV3-1 (or the pseudogene TRBV3-2) and TRBJ1-3; the D gene is possibly TRBD1 (5 bases). The source of this sequence is a woman aged 80 or over with acute or convalescent COVID-19. CDR3 coding DNA: TGTGCCAGCAGCCAAGGGGGAGGGGAGGCCGAGACCAATTTCTTT. Its protein product is CASSQGGGEAETNFF.